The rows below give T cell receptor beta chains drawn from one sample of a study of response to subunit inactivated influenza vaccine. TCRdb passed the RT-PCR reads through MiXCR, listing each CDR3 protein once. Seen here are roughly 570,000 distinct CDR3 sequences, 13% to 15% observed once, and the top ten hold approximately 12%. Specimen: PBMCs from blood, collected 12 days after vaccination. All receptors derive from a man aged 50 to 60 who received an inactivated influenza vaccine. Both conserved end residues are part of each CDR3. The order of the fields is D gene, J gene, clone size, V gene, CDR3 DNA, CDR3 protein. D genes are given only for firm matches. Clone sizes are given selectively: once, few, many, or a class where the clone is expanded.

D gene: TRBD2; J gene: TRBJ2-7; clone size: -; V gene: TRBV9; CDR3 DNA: TGTGCCAGCAGCGTAGCGGCTAGCGGGGGATACGAGCAGTACTTC; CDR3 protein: CASSVAASGGYEQYF
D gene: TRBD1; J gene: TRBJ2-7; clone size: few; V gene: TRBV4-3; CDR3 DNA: TGCGCCAGCAGCCAAGCCAGGACAGGGGGCCACGAGCAGTACTTC; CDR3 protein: CASSQARTGGHEQYF
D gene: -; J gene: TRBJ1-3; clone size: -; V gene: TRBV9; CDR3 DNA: TGTGCCAGCAGCGTAGTTGGGGGGTCTGGAAACACCATATATTTT; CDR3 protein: CASSVVGGSGNTIYF
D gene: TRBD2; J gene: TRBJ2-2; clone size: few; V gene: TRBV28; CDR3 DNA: TGTGCCAGCAACTTAGCGGGAGAGGGCTGGGAGCTGTTTTTT; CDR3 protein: CASNLAGEGWELFF
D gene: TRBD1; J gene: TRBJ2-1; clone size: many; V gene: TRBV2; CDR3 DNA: TGTGCCAGCAGTGAAGGGACAGGGGTTCACAATGAGCAGTTCTTC; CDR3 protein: CASSEGTGVHNEQFF
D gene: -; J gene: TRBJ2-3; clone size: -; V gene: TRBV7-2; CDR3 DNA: TGTGCCAGCAGTACACAGGCGTTTGGCACAGATACGCAGTATTTT; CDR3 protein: CASSTQAFGTDTQYF
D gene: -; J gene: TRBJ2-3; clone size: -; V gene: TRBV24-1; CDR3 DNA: TGTGCCACCAGTGATTGGGGCACAGTTACGCAGTATTTT; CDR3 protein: CATSDWGTVTQYF
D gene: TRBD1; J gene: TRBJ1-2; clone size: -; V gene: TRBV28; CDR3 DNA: TGTGCCAGCAGTTTATCAGGGGGCGTCGGCTATGGCTACACCTTC; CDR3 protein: CASSLSGGVGYGYTF
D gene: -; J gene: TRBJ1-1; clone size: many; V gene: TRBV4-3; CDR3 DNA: TGCGCCAGCAGCCAAGATTTTTTGGGTGGAACTGAAGCTTTCTTT; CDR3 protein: CASSQDFLGGTEAFF
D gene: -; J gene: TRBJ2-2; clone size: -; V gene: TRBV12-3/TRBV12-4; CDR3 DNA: TGTGCCAGCAGTTTTGTAGGGGGTCAGAACACCGGGGAGCTGTTTTTT; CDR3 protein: CASSFVGGQNTGELFF
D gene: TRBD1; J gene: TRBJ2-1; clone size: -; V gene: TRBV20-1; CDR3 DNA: TGCAGTGCTTACTACAGGGGCAGCTCCTACAATGAGCAGTTCTTC; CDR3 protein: CSAYYRGSSYNEQFF
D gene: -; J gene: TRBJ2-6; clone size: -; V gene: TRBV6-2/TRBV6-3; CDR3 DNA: TGTGCCAGCAGAAATGGGGGCTCTGGGGCCAACGTCCTGACTTTC; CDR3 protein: CASRNGGSGANVLTF
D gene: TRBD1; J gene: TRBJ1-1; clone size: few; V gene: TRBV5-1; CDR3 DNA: TGCGCCAGCAGCTCGGGACAGAAAAAGAACACTGAAGCTTTCTTT; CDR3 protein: CASSSGQKKNTEAFF
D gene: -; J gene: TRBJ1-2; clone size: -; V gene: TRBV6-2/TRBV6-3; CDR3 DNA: TGTGCCAGCAGTTACTCGTATAACTATGGCTACACCTTC; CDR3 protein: CASSYSYNYGYTF
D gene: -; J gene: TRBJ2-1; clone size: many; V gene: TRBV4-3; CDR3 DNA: TGCGCCAGCAGCCAACAGGGAACGGGGCAGTTCTTC; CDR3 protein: CASSQQGTGQFF
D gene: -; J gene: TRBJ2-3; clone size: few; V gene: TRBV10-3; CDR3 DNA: TGTGCCATCAGTGAGGGGAAGAGGGTCACAGATACGCAGTATTTT; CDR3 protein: CAISEGKRVTDTQYF
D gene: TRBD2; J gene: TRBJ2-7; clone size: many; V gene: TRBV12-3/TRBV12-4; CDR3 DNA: TGTGCCAGCAGAGATAGCGGGACCTACGAGCAGTACTTC; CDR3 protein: CASRDSGTYEQYF
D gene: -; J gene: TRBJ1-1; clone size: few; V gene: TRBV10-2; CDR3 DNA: TGCGCCAGCAGTGTCAAGAGAAACACTGAAGCTTTCTTT; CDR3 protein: CASSVKRNTEAFF
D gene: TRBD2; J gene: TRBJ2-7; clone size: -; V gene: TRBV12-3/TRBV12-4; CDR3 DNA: TGTGCCAGCAGTTTTGAGCGGGGGAGCTACGAGCAGTACTTC; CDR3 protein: CASSFERGSYEQYF
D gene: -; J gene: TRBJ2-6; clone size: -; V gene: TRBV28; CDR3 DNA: TGTGCCAGCAGTTTAATATACAGGGCTCCAAGCTCTGGGGCCAACGTCCTGACTTTC; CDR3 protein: CASSLIYRAPSSGANVLTF
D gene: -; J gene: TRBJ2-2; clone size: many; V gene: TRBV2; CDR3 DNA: TGTGCCACTCTTGCGTTCCGGGACAATGCCTTTAACACCGGGGAGCTGTTTTTT; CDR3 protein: CATLAFRDNAFNTGELFF
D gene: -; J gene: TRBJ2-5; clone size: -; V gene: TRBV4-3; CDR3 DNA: TGCGCCAGCAGCCAAGATCGAACCTACCAAGAGACCCAGTACTTC; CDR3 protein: CASSQDRTYQETQYF
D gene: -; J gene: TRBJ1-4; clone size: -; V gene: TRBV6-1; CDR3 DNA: TGTGCCAGCAGCGCTGGGACGGTGAATGAAAAACTGTTTTTT; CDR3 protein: CASSAGTVNEKLFF
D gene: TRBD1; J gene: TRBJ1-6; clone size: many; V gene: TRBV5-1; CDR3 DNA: TGCGCCAGCAGCCTACAGGGGAGCTCCTATAATTCACCCCTCCACTTT; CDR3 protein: CASSLQGSSYNSPLHF
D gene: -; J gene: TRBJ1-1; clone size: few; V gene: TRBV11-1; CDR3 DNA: TGTGCCAGCAGCCCCCACGGGAACGCTGAAGCTTTCTTT; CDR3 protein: CASSPHGNAEAFF
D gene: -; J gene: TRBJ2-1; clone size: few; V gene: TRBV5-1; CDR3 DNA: TGCGCCAGCAGCTTGGGGCCTTTCCGTGAGCAGTTCTTC; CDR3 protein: CASSLGPFREQFF
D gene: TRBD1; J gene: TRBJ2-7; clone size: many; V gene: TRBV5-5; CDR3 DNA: TGTGCCAGCAGTCGAGGACAGGGGGCCTACGAGCAGTACTTC; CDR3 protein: CASSRGQGAYEQYF
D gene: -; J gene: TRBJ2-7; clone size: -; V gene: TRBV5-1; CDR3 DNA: TGCGCCAGCAGCCGGGACGCGGGGCGGGCCAGCGCCTCCTACGAGCAGTACTTC; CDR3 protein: CASSRDAGRASASYEQYF
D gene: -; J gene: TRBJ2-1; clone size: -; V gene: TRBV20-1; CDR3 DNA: TGCAGTGCTAGATTAACTGATGAGCAGTTCTTC; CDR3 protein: CSARLTDEQFF
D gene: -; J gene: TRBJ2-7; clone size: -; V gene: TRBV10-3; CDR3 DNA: TGTGCCATCAGTCAGGGTACCTACGAGCAGTACTTC; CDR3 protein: CAISQGTYEQYF
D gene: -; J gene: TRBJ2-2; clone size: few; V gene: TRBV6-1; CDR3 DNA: TGTGCCAGCAGCCCAACGACCCGGACCACCGGGGAGCTGTTTTTT; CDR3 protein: CASSPTTRTTGELFF
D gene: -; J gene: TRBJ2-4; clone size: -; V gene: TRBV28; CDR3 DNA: TGTGCCAGCAGAGCGAGTTACATTCAGTACTTC; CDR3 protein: CASRASYIQYF
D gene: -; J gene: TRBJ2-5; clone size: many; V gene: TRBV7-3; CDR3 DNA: TGTGCCAGCAGCTTAAATTTCAGGGAGACCCAGTACTTC; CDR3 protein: CASSLNFRETQYF
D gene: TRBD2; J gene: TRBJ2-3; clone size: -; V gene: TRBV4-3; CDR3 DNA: TGCGCCAGCAGCTATAACGGGGGGAATGGAGATACGCAGTATTTT; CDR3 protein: CASSYNGGNGDTQYF
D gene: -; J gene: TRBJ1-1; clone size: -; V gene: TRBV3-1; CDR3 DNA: TGTGCCAGCAGCCCCCTCGGGAGGGAAGCTTTCTTT; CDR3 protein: CASSPLGREAFF
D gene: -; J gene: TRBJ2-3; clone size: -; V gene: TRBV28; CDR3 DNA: TGTGCCAGCAGTGGGGAACCTAGGACAGATACGCAGTATTTT; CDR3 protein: CASSGEPRTDTQYF
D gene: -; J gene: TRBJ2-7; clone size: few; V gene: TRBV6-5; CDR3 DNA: TGTGCCAGCAGTTGGCGGTCGTTGGTAGGGAAGAAGGACGAGCAGTACTTC; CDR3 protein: CASSWRSLVGKKDEQYF